Below, 5 T cell receptor beta chains from the same sample are listed, as sequenced in a study of persistence of HIV-infected CD4 T cells (dated by TCRdb to about 2020). The treatment or condition label here, explained by the study, means: suppressive antiretroviral therapy. Lysates of CMV-infected fibroblasts were used at about 11 ug/mL for cell stimulation. Sorting of responding CD4+ T cells was based on upregulation of both CD40 ligand and CD69. For these TCRs, the target antigens are not known. The immunoSEQ hsTCRB assay version 4, run in survey mode, was used to sequence TCRbeta repertoires from genomic DNA. The table comes from immuneACCESS by way of TCRdb, which keeps in-frame sequences with V and J called. Part of the clones is missing from these tables; in studies checked, under half for an unresolved V gene and the rest for unknown reasons. The sample records fewer than 20,000 clones, around three quarters of which are singletons. The ten largest make up roughly 6.4% of the sample.

The sample was CD4+ T cells sorted from PBMCs after approximately 20-hour stimulation, taken from a patient who received antiretroviral therapy. In the paper's terms, the cell subset or site label means: CD40L+CD69+ CD4 T cells responding to CMV lysate. The receptors originated from an adult man with HIV who was CMV-seropositive.

This rearrangement joins TRBV12-3 or TRBV12-4 to TRBJ2-7, with a tentative D call TRBD2 (7 bases). The CDR3 extends over 13 amino acids. Trimming removed 4 bases from V and 3 bases from J, with 10 bases in between. The CDR3 protein is CASSYREGYEQYF. The CDR3 DNA reads as TGTGCCAGCAGTTACAGGGAGGGCTACGAGCAGTACTTC.

The J gene is TRBJ1-4, the V gene TRBV5-4, with TRBD1 as a possible D gene (6 bases). CDR1 SGHNT and CDR2 YYREEE come from the germline V gene (reference sequence). Trimming removed 4 bases from V and 3 bases from J, with 16 bases in between. This CDR3 has 16 residues. The CDR3 loop is CASSVTGNAANEKLFF. DNA for the CDR3: TGTGCCAGCAGCGTTACAGGGAACGCGGCTAATGAAAAACTGTTTTTT.

In its sample, this clone was seen a few times. The chain links TRBV6-2 or TRBV6-3 to TRBJ1-4, with D possibly TRBD1 on 6 matching bases. The germline V gene encodes CDR1 MNHEY and CDR2 SVGEGT. Trimming shortened V by 5 bases and J by 6 bases, and 13 bases separated the two germline ends. The CDR3 runs to 14 residues. CDR3 protein: CASSTRGADEKLFF. Written as DNA, the CDR3 is TGTGCCAGCAGTACGAGGGGGGCGGATGAAAAACTGTTTTTT.

The chain links TRBV2 to TRBJ1-2, with D possibly TRBD1 on 5 matching bases. Germline CDR1 and CDR2: SNHLY and FYNNEI. The CDR3 loop spans 14 amino acids. Trimming took off 7 bases at V and 1 base at J, with 13 bases between the two ends. The CDR3 sequence is CASTKGRNNYGYTF. The CDR3 DNA is TGTGCCAGCACAAAGGGACGGAATAACTATGGCTACACCTTC.

Here the CDR3 DNA reads TGTGCCAGCAGCTTGAGTGGGAATCAGCCCCAGCATTTT. It yields the protein CASSLSGNQPQHF. The gene calls are TRBV5-6 and TRBJ1-5; D is undetermined. Germline values: CDR1 SGHDT, CDR2 YYEEEE. This CDR3 has 13 residues. V was cut by 1 base and J by 4 bases, with 6 bases left in between.